This T cell receptor beta chain was sequenced for a study of chemoradiotherapy in HPV16-positive cancers (dated by TCRdb to between 2021 and 2024). As for the study more broadly: Candidate HPV-specific T-cell clones and common TCR motifs were defined through functional T-cell assays on cells from two HPV16-positive patients. TCR repertoires from around 80 patients with HPV-related cancers were then used to track the candidate HPV-specific TCRs and motifs. The study asked whether T-cell immunity against the HPV oncoproteins E6 and E7 changes during chemoradiotherapy and whether it affects survival. Overall study results and their limits: Expansion of candidate HPV-specific clones and E7-related TCR motifs was observed in the tumor microenvironment during treatment, whereas no such expansion was observed for non-HPV-specific T cells. Only two HPV16-positive patients were used to derive the functional definition of HPV-specific T cells, and the survival association was reported for HPV16-positive patients. Improved recurrence-free survival in HPV16-positive patients was associated with expansion of HPV-responsive T cells during chemoradiotherapy.

CDR1 and CDR2 were assigned from the germline V gene (reference sequence) as MNHNY and SVGAGI. The germline V end is reduced by 3 bases and the J end by 5 bases; junction bases left unmatched: 4. The CDR3 measures 15 amino acids from cysteine to phenylalanine. Of all the DNA, just the CDR3 is kept, 45 bases in frame from base 1. Receptor libraries were prepared by the immunoSEQ multiplex PCR assay. The table comes from immuneACCESS by way of TCRdb, which keeps in-frame sequences with V and J called. Part of the clones is missing from these tables; in studies checked, under half for an unresolved V gene and the rest for unknown reasons. The sample has 12,000 or so clones on record, around nine tenths of them singletons. The ten largest clones capture 4.5% to 7% of the sample. Repertoires were sampled repeatedly over the course of chemoradiotherapy so that clonal expansion in the tumor microenvironment could be followed.

Note on this clone: It lacks a known antigen. No clone much larger than this one lies a single base away; base qualities are absent.

Recombination joined TRBV6-6 with TRBJ2-3, and 11 bases in between align with TRBD2. Sequenced material: blood, taken from a patient who underwent chemoradiotherapy. The sequence was obtained from a human donor with HPV-associated anogenital cancer. CDR3 reads: CASSYTSGGKDTQYF. The DNA sequence reads TGTGCCAGCAGTTATACTAGCGGGGGAAAAGATACGCAGTATTTT.